At least ten counts were recorded for the clone carrying this T cell receptor (beta chain). Its specificity is not known. Germline CDR1 and CDR2: SGHRS and YFSETQ. V shed 4 bases and J shed 8 bases, with 24 bases lying between them. There are 16 residues in the CDR3. These data are taken from a study of T-cell reconstitution after alpha-beta-depleted transplantation in children. Findings and limits, study-wide: One year post-transplant, T-cell counts and diversity were largely derived from T cells produced anew. Expanded graft clones numbering several hundred reportedly gave rise to alpha-beta T cells about two months after transplant.

The TCRbeta library was prepared with unique molecular identifiers. In TCRdb, the PCR reads were re-called with MiXCR into one record per CDR3 protein. The table has 600,000 to 800,000 distinct CDR3 sequences, under 15% seen once. The sample in question was PBMCs, obtained before TCRalphabeta/CD19-depleted stem cell transplant. This receptor was taken from a girl aged 2 to 10 with congenital amegakaryocytic thrombocytopenia, due to receive a stem cell transplant. The chain joins TRBV5-1 to TRBJ1-2; tentatively, D is TRBD1 (6 bases). The CDR3 nucleotides read TGCGCCAGCAGCCAGAGTTGGGGGCTACCCATCGGGGGCTACACCTTC. Translated, it gives CASSQSWGLPIGGYTF.